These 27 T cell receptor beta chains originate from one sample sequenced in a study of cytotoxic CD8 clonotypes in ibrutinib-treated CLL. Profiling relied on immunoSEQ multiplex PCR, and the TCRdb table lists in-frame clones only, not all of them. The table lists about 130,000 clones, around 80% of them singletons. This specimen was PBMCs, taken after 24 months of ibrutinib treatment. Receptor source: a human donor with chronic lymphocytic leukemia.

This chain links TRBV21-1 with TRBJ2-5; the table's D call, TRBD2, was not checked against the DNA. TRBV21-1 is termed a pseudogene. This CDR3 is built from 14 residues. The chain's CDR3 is CASSHRGSQETQYF. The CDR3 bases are TGTGCCAGCAGCCACCGGGGATCCCAAGAGACCCAGTACTTC.

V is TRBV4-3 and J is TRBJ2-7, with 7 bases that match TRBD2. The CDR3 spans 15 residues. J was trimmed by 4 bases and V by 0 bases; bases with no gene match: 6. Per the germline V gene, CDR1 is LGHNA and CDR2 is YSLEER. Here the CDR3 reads CASSQDWEGRYEQYF. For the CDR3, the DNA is TGCGCCAGCAGCCAAGATTGGGAGGGTAGGTACGAGCAGTACTTC.

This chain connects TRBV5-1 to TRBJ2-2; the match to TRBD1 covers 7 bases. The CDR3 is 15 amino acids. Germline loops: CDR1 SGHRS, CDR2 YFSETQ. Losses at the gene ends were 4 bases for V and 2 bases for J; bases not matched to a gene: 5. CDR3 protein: CASSEDRINTGELFF. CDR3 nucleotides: TGCGCCAGCAGCGAGGACAGGATAAACACCGGGGAGCTGTTTTTT.

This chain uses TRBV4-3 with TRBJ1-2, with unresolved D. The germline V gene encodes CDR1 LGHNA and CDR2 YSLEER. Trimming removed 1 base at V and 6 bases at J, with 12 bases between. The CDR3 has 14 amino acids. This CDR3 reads CASSQAGASNGYTF. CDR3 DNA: TGCGCCAGCAGCCAAGCCGGTGCCAGCAATGGCTACACCTTC.

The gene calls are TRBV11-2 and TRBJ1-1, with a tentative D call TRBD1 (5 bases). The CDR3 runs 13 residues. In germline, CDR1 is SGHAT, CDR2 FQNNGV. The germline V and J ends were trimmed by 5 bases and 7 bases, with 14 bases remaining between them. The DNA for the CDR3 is TGTGCCAGCAGCCGAAACGGGGGAATTGAAGCTTTCTTT. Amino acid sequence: CASSRNGGIEAFF.

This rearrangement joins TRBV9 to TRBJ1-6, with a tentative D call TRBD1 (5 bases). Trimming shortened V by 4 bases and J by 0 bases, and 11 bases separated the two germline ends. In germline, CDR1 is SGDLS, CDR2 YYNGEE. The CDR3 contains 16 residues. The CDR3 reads CASSLTDSSYNSPLHF. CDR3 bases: TGTGCCAGCAGCCTCACTGACAGCTCCTATAATTCACCCCTCCACTTT.

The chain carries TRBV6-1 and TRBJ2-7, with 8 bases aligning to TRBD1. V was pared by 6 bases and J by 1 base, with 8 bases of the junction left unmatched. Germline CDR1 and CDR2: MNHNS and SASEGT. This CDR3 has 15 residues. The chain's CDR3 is CASRRDRSDSYEQYF. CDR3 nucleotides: TGTGCCAGCAGAAGGGACAGGTCAGATTCCTACGAGCAGTACTTC.

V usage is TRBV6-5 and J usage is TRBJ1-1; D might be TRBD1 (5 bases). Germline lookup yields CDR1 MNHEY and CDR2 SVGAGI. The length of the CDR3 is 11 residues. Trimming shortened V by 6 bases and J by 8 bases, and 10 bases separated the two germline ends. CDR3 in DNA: TGTGCCAGCAGGGGACCCCTAGAAGCTTTCTTT. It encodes CASRGPLEAFF.

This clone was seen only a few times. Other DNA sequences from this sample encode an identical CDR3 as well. CDR3 bases: TGTGCCAGCAGCTTAGCCAGTCAGCCCCAGCATTTT. Translation: CASSLASQPQHF. This chain joins TRBV7-2 and TRBJ1-5; no definite D call. The V gene lost 0 bases and the J gene lost 6 bases, with 3 bases spanning the gap. In germline, CDR1 is SGHTA, CDR2 FQGNSA. This CDR3 region has 12 residues. Using reference TRBV7-2 and TRBJ1-5 for the parts outside the CDR3, the full variable domain is GAGVSQSPSNKVTEKGKDVELRCDPISGHTALYWYRQSLGQGLEFLIYFQGNSAPDKSGLPSDRFSAERTGGSVSTLTIQRTQQEDSAVYLCASSLASQPQHFGDGTRLSIL.

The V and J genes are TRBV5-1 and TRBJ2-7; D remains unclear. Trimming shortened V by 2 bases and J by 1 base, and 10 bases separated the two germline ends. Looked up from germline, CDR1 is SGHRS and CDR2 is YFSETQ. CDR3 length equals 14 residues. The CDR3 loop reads CASSFSPGSYEQYF. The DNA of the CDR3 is TGCGCCAGCAGCTTTTCCCCAGGTTCCTACGAGCAGTACTTC.

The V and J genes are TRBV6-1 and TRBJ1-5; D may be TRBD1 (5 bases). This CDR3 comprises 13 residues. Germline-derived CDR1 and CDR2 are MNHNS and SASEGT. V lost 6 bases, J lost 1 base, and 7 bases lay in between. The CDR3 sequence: CASRRDSNQPQHF. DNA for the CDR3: TGTGCCAGCAGACGGGACAGCAATCAGCCCCAGCATTTT.

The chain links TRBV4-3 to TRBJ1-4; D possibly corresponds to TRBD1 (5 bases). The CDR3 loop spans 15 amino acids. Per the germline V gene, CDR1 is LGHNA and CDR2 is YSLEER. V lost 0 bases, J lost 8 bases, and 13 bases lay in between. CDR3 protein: CASSQERAGEEKLFF. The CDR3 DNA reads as TGCGCCAGCAGCCAAGAACGAGCGGGGGAGGAAAAACTGTTTTTT.

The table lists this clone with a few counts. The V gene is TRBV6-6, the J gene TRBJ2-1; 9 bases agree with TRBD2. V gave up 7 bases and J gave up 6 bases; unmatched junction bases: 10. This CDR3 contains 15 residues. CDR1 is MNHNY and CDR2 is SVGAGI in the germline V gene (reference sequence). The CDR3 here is CASTLDRRGGNEQFF. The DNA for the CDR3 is TGTGCCAGCACCCTGGATAGGCGGGGGGGCAATGAGCAGTTCTTC.

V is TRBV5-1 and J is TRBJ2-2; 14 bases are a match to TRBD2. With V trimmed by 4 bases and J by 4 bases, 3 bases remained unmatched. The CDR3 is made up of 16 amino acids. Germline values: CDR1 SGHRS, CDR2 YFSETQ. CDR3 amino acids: CASSTGTSGSTGELFF. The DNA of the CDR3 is TGCGCCAGCAGCACCGGGACTAGCGGGAGCACCGGGGAGCTGTTTTTT. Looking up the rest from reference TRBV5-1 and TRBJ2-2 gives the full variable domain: KAGVTQTPRYLIKTRGQQVTLSCSPISGHRSVSWYQQTPGQGLQFLFEYFSETQRNKGNFPGRFSGRQFSNSRSEMNVSTLELGDSALYLCASSTGTSGSTGELFFGEGSRLTVL.

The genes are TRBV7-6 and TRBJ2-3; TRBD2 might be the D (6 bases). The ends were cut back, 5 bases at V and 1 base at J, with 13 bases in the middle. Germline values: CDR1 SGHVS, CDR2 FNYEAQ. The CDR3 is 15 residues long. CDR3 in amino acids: CASSPRLVRTDTQYF. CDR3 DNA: TGTGCCAGCAGCCCGCGACTAGTCCGCACAGATACGCAGTATTTT.

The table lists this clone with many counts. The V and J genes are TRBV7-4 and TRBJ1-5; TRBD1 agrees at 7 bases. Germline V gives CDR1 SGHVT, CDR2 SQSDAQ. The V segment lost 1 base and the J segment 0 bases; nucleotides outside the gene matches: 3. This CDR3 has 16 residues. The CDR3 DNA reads TGTGCCAGCAGCTTAGAGGACAGGTTTAGCAATCAGCCCCAGCATTTT. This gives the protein CASSLEDRFSNQPQHF.

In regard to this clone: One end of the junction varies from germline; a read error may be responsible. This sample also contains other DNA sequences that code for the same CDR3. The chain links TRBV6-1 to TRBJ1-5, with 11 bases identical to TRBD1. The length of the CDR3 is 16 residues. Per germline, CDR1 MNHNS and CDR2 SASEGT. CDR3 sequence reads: CASSDGTGGSNQPQHF. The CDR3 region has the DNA TGTGCCAGTAGTGACGGGACAGGGGGTAGCAATCAGCCCCAGCATTTT.

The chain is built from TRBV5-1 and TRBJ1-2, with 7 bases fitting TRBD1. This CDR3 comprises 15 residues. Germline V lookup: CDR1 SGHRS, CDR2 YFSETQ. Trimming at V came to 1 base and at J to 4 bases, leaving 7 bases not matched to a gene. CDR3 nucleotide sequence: TGCGCCAGCAGCTTGTTGGGACAGAGTCCCTATGGCTACACCTTC. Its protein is CASSLLGQSPYGYTF.

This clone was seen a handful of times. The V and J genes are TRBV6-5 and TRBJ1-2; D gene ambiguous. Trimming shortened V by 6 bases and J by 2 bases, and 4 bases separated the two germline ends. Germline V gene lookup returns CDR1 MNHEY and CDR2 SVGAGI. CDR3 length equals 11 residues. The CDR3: CASSPNYGYTF. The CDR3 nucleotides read TGTGCCAGCAGCCCGAACTATGGCTACACCTTC.

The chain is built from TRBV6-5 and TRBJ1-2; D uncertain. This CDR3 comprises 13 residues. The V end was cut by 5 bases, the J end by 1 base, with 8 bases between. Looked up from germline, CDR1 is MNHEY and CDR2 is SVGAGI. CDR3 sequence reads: CASSATSNYGYTF. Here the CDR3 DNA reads TGTGCCAGCAGTGCGACGAGTAACTATGGCTACACCTTC.

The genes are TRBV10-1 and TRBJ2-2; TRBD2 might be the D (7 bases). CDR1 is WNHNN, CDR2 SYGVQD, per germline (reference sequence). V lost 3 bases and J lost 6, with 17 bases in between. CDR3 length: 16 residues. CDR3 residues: CASSEGLGGAAGELFF. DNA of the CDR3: TGCGCCAGCAGTGAAGGTTTAGGGGGGGCAGCCGGGGAGCTGTTTTTT.

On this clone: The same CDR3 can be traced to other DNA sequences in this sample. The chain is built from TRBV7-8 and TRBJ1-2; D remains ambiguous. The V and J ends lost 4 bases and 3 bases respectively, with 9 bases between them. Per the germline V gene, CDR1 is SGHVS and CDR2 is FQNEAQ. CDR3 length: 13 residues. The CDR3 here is CASSSWTDYGYTF. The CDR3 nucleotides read TGTGCCAGCAGCTCTTGGACTGACTATGGCTACACCTTC.

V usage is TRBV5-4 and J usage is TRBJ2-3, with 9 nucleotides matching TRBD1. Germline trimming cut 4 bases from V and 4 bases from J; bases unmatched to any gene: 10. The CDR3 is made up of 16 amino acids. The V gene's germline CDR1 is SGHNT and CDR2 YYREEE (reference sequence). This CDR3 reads CASSRPGGQGADTQYF. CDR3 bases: TGTGCCAGCAGCCGTCCGGGGGGACAGGGCGCAGATACGCAGTATTTT.

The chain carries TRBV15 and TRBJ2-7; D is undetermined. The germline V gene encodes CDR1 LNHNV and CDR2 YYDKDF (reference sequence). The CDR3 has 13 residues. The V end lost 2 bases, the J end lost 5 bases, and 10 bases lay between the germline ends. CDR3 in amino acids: CATSRTGVHEQYF. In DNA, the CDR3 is TGTGCCACCAGCAGAACGGGTGTGCACGAGCAGTACTTC.

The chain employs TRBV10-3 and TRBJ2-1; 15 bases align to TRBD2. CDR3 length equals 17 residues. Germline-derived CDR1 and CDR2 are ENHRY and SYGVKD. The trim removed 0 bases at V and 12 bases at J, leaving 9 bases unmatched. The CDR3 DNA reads TGTGCCATCAGTGAGTCTGGACTAGCGGGGGGGTCCCTGGTGCAGTTCTTC. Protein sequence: CAISESGLAGGSLVQFF.

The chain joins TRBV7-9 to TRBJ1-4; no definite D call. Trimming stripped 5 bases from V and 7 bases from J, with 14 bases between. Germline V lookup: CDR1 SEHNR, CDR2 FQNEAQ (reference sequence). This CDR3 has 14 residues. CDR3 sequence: CASSKGDRGEKLFF. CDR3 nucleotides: TGTGCCAGCAGCAAAGGAGACCGAGGTGAAAAACTGTTTTTT.

In DNA, the CDR3 is TGCGCCAGCAGCTTGGGGTCCCGTGAAGCTTTCTTT. This encodes CASSLGSREAFF. The chain uses TRBV5-1 and TRBJ1-1; D is ambiguous. V lost 0 bases to trimming and J lost 7 bases, with 7 bases between them. CDR3 size: 12 residues. Germline assignment: CDR1 SGHRS and CDR2 YFSETQ.